Below, one T cell receptor (beta chain) is given with its context. Its antigen remains unknown. The data stem from a study of shared clonotypes between healthy human individuals. Overall study context: Three plates each covered CD4 naive and memory; CD8 naive two, CD8 memory one.

CD4+ cell separation produced CD45RA+ naive and CD45RA-negative memory subsets. The assay used deep level. Clones were sequenced by immunoSEQ multiplex PCR, and TCRdb holds only the in-frame ones, with some missing. The table lists a few million clones, almost 96% of them singletons, with roughly 0.13% in the top ten. Trimming took 6 bases from V and 7 from J, leaving 16 bases between them. The CDR3 spans 15 residues. Germline V gene data show CDR1 as WSHSY and CDR2 as SAAADI. Whole-study findings and limits: Between four donors, naive CD4 clonotypes were shared at a level of around 4.8%.

The source is a man between 18 and 29 years old in good health. The chain is built from TRBV10-2 and TRBJ1-6; D remains ambiguous. What was sequenced was naive CD4+ T cells sorted from blood. Regarding subset: CD45RA+ positively selected. The CDR3: CASSATSILNSPLHF. CDR3 coding DNA: TGCGCCAGCAGCGCGACTTCTATATTGAATTCACCCCTCCACTTT.